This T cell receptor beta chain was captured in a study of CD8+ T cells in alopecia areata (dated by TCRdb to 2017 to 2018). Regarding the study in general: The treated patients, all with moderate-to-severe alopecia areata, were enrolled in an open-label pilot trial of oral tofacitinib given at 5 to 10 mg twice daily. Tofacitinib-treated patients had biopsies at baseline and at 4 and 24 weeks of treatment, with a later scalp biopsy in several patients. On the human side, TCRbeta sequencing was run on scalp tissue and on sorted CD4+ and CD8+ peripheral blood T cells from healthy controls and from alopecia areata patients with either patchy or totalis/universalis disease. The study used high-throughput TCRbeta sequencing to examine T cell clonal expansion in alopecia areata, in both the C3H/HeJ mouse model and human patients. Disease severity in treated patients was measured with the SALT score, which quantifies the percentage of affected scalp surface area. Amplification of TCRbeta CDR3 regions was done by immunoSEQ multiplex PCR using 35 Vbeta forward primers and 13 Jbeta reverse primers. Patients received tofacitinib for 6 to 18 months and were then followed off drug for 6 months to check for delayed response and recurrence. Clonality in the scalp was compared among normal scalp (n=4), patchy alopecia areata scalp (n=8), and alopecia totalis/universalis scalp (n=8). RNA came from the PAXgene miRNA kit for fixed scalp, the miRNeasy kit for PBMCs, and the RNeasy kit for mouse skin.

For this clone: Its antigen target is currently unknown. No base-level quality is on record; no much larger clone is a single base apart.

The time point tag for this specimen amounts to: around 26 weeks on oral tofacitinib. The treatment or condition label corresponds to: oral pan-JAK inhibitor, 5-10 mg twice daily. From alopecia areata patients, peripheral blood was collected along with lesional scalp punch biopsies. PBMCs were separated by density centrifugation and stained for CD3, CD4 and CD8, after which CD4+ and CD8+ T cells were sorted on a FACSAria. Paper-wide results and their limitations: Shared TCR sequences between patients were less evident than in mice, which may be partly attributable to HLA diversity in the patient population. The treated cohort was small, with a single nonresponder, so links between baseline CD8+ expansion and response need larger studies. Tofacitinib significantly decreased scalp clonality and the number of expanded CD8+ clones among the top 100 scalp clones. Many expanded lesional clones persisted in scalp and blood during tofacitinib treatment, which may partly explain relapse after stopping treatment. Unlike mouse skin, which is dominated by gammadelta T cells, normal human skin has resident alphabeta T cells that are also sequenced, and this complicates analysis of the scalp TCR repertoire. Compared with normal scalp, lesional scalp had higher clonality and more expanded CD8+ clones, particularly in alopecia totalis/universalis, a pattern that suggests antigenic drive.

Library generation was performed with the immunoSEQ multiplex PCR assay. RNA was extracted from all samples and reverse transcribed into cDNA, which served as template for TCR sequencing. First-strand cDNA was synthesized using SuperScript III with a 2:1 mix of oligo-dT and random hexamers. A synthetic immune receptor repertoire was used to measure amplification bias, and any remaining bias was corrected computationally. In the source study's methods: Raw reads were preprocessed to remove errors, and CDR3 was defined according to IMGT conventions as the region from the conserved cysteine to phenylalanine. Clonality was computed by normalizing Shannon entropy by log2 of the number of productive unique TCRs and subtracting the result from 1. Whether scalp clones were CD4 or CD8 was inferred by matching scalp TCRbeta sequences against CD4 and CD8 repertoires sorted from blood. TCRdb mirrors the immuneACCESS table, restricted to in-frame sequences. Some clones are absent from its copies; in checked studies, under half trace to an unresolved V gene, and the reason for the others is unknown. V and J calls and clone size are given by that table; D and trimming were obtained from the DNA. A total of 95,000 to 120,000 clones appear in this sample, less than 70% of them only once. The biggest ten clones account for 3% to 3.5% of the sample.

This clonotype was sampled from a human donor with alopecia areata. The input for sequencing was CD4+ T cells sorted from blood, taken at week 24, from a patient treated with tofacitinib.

The DNA sequence is as follows: TGTGCCACCAGCAGAGGGCGGCAGGGCGAACAAGAGACCCAGTACTTC. Translated, this is CATSRGRQGEQETQYF. Recombination connected TRBV15 to TRBJ2-5; the D segment could be TRBD1, given 5 matching bases. For CDR1 and CDR2, the germline V gene (reference sequence) lists LNHNV and YYDKDF. Trimming at the junction amounts to 1 base on V and 2 bases on J, and the germline ends lie 14 bases apart. The CDR3 starts with the cysteine, ends with the phenylalanine, and has 16 residues. CDR3 DNA only is kept here, 48 bases in frame from base 1.